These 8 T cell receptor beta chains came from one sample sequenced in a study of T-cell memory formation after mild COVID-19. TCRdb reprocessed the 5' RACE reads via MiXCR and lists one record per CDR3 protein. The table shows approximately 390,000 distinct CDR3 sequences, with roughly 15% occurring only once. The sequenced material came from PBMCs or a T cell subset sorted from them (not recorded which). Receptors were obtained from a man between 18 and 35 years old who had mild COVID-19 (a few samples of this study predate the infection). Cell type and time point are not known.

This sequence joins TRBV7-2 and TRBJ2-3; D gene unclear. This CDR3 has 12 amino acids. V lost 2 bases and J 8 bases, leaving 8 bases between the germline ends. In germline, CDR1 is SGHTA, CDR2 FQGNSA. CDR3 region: CASSLSSTTQYF. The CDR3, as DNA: TGTGCCAGCAGCTTAAGTAGTACTACGCAGTATTTT.

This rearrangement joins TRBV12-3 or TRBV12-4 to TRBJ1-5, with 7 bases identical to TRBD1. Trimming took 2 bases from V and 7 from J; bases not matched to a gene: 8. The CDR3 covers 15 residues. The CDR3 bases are TGTGCCAGCAGTTTATTCGAGACAGGGAGGCAGCCCCAGCATTTT. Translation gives CASSLFETGRQPQHF.

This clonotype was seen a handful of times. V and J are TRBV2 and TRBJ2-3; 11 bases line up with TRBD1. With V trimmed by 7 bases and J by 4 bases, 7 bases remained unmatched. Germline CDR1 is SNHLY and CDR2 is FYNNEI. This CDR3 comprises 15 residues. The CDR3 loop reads CASKRGTGGADTQYF. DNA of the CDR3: TGTGCCAGCAAGCGGGGGACAGGGGGTGCAGATACGCAGTATTTT. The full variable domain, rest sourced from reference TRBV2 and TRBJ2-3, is EPEVTQTPSHQVTQMGQEVILRCVPISNHLYFYWYRQILGQKVEFLVSFYNNEISEKSEIFDDQFSVERPDGSNFTLKIRSTKLEDSAMYFCASKRGTGGADTQYFGPGTRLTVL.

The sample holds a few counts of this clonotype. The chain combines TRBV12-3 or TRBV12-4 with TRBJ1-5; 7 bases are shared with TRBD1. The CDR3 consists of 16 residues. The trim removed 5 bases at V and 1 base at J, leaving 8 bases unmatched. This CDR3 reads CASSPDRWESNQPQHF. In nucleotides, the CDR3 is TGTGCCAGCAGTCCGGACAGGTGGGAGAGCAATCAGCCCCAGCATTTT.

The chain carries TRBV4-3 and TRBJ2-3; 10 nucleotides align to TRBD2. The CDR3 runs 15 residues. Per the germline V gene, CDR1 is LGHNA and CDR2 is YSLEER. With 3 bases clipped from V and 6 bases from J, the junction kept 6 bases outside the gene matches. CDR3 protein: CASSHASGGPDTQYF. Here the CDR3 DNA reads TGCGCCAGCAGCCATGCTAGCGGGGGTCCCGATACGCAGTATTTT.

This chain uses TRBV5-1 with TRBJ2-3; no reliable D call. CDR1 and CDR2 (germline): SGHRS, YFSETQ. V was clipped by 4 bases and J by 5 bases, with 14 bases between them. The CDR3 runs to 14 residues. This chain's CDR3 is CASSPARGGDTQYF. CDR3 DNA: TGCGCCAGCAGCCCGGCCCGCGGCGGAGATACGCAGTATTTT.

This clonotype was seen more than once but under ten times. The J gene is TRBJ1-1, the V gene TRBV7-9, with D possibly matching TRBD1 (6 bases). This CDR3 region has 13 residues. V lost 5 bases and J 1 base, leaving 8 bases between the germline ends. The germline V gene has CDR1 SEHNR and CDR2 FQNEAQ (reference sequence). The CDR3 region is CASSGQSNTEAFF. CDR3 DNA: TGTGCCAGCAGCGGACAGTCGAACACTGAAGCTTTCTTT.

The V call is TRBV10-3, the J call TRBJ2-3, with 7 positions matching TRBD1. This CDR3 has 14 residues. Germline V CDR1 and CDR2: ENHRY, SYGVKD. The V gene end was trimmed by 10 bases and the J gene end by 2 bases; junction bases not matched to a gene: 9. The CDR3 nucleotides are TGTGCCAGGGGAACAGGGGTCCCCACAGATACGCAGTATTTT. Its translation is CARGTGVPTDTQYF.